This is a list of T cell receptor beta chains from one sample in a study of Graves' ophthalmopathy and Graves' hyperthyroidism. TCRdb analysed the multiplex PCR reads with MiXCR anew, one entry per CDR3 protein. The data show about 700,000 distinct CDR3 sequences, more than 40% seen once. The material sequenced was peripheral blood. Receptor source: an adult man with Graves' ophthalmopathy. Both conserved end residues are part of each CDR3. D genes are given only for firm matches. Size values are once, few and many counts, or a class for expanded clones, and some rows have none.

>TRBV29-1|TRBJ1-2|TRBD1|NA
TGCAGCGCAACCGGGACAGGGTTTTGGTATGGCTACACCTTC
CSATGTGFWYGYTF
>TRBV10-3|TRBJ2-7|TRBD2|many
TGTGCCGTTGCAGGGTTAACGGGAGGGCCCAACGAGCAGTACTTC
CAVAGLTGGPNEQYF
>TRBV7-3|TRBJ2-2|TRBD2|NA
TGTGCCAGCAGCCCCTACGGGGGGGACGCCGGGGAGCTGTTTTTT
CASSPYGGDAGELFF
>TRBV7-9|TRBJ1-3|NA|NA
TGTGACAGCAGCCAAGTATCGTCCGCTGGAAACACCATATATTTT
CDSSQVSSAGNTIYF
>TRBV29-1|TRBJ2-7|NA|NA
TGCAGCGTTGAAGATGATAGGGACCGCACCTACGAGCAGTACTTC
CSVEDDRDRTYEQYF
>TRBV10-3|TRBJ2-2|NA|few
TGTGCCATCAGTCAACAGGGGAGGGCCACCGGGGAGCTGTTTTTT
CAISQQGRATGELFF
>TRBV6-6|TRBJ1-4|NA|few
TGTGCCAGCAGCCCGGGGCCCTTGAGGGAAAAACTGTTTTTT
CASSPGPLREKLFF
>TRBV5-6|TRBJ1-4|NA|few
TGTGCCAGCAGCGGGATTTTTGCAACTAATGAAAAACTGTTTTTT
CASSGIFATNEKLFF
>TRBV20-1|TRBJ1-5|TRBD1|many
TGCAGTGCCAACAAGGCCGACAGGGAACCCATGCAGCCCCAGCATTTT
CSANKADREPMQPQHF
>TRBV20-1|TRBJ2-5|NA|NA
TGCAGTGCTAGAATGGAGGGGGGCCAAGAGACCCAGTACTTC
CSARMEGGQETQYF
>TRBV7-8|TRBJ1-5|NA|once
TGTGCCGGCAGCCACGATGGGTCAGGAGGGCGTCAGCCCCAGCATTTT
CAGSHDGSGGRQPQHF
>TRBV19|TRBJ2-7|NA|many
TGTGCCAGTGAGGGAGCAGTCCTCTCCTACGAGCAGTACTTC
CASEGAVLSYEQYF
>TRBV25-1|TRBJ1-1|NA|many
TGTGCCAGCAGTGATTCCCCGAACACTGAAGCTTTCTTT
CASSDSPNTEAFF
>TRBV12-5|TRBJ2-5|TRBD2|many
TGTGCTAGTGGCCTAGCGGGGGGGCAGGAGACCCAGTACTTC
CASGLAGGQETQYF
>TRBV7-9|TRBJ2-7|NA|many
TGTGCCAGCAGCCCCAAGGGGTCCTACGAGCAGTACTTC
CASSPKGSYEQYF
>TRBV9|TRBJ1-1|NA|NA
TGTGCCAGCAGCCCATGGGGGGCGGGAACTGAAGCTTTCTTT
CASSPWGAGTEAFF
>TRBV7-8|TRBJ2-6|NA|many
TGTGCCAGCAGCCCTGTTGGGGCCAACGTCCTGACTTTC
CASSPVGANVLTF
>TRBV4-3|TRBJ1-4|NA|NA
TGCGCCAGCGGAAGACAGGAGGTGGATGAAAAACTGTTTTTT
CASGRQEVDEKLFF
>TRBV25-1|TRBJ1-4|NA|NA
TGTGCCAGCAGTGCGCAACAAGGAGATAATGAAAAACTGTTTTTT
CASSAQQGDNEKLFF
>TRBV19|TRBJ1-5|TRBD1|many
TGTGCCAGTAGTATCCCCCCACAGGGGAGCAATCAGCCCCAGCATTTT
CASSIPPQGSNQPQHF
>TRBV15|TRBJ2-7|NA|NA
TGTGCCACCAGCCTGGGGGATCCGGGCTCCTACGGGCAGTACTTC
CATSLGDPGSYGQYF
>TRBV2|TRBJ2-5|TRBD1|NA
TGTGCCACCGCCAAAGAGACAGGGTTCGAGACCCAGTACTTC
CATAKETGFETQYF
>TRBV20-1|TRBJ1-1|TRBD1|many
TGCAGTGCATTTACAGGGGATCGGAACACTGAAGCTTTCTTT
CSAFTGDRNTEAFF
>TRBV11-2|TRBJ2-5|NA|NA
TGTGCCAGCAGCTTAGGTCGGATTGGGGGAACCCAGTACTTC
CASSLGRIGGTQYF
>TRBV25-1|TRBJ1-2|NA|many
TGTGCCAGCAGTGAATCGGACCCGGACCGGCCTAACTATGGCTACACCTTC
CASSESDPDRPNYGYTF
>TRBV29-1|TRBJ2-7|NA|NA
TGCAGCGCACTAGGGGGATCCTCCTATGAGCAGTACTTC
CSALGGSSYEQYF